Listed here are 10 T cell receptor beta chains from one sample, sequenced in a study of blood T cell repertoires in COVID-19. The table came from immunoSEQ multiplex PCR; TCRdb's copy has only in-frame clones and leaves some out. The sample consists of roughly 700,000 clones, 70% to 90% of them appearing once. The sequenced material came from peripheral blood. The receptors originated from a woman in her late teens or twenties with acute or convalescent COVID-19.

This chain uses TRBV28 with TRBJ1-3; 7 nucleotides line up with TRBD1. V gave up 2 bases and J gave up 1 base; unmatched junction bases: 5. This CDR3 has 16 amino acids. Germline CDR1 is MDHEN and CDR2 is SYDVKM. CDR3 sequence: CASSLPARGSGNTIYF. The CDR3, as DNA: TGTGCCAGCAGTTTACCCGCCAGGGGGTCTGGAAACACCATATATTTT.

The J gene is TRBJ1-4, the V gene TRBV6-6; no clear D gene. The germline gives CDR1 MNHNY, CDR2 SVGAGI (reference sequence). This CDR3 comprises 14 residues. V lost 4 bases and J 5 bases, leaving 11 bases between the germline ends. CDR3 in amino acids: CASSWRAENEKLFF. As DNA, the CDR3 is TGTGCCAGCAGTTGGAGGGCAGAGAATGAAAAACTGTTTTTT.

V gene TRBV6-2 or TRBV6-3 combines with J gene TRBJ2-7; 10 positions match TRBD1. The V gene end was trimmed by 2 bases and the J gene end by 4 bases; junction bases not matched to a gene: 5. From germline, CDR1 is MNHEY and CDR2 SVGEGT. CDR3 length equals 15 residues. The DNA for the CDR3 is TGTGCCAGCAGTTACGCGGGGGACAGGGGTTACGAGCAGTACTTC. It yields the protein CASSYAGDRGYEQYF.

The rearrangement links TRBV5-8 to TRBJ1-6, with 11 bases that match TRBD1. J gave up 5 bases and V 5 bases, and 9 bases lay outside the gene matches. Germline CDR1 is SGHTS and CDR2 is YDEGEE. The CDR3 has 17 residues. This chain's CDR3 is CASRTGTGGMHNSPLHF. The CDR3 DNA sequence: TGTGCCAGCAGGACCGGGACAGGGGGGATGCATAATTCACCCCTCCACTTT.

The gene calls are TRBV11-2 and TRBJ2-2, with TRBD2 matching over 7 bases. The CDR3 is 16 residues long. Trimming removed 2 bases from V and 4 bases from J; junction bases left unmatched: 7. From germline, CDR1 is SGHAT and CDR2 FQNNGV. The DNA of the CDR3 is TGTGCCAGCAGCTTACCCGCCAGCGGGGCCACCGGGGAGCTGTTTTTT. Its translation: CASSLPASGATGELFF.

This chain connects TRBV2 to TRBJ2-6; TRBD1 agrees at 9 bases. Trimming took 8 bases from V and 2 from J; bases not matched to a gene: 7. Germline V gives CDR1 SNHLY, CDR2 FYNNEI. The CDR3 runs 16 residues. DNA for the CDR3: TGTGCCAGCCACCGGGACAGGGCCACTGGGGCCAACGTCCTGACTTTC. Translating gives CASHRDRATGANVLTF.

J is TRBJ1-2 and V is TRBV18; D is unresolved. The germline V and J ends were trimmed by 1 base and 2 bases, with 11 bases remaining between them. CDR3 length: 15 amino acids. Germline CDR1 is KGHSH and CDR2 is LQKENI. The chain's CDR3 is CASSPRAGLNYGYTF. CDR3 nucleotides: TGTGCCAGCTCACCACGGGCAGGCCTGAACTATGGCTACACCTTC.

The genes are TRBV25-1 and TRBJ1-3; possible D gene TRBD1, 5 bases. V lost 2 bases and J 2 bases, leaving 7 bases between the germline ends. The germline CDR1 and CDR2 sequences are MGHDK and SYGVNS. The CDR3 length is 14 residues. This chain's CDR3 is CASSEAGTGNTIYF. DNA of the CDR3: TGTGCCAGCAGTGAAGCAGGGACTGGAAACACCATATATTTT.

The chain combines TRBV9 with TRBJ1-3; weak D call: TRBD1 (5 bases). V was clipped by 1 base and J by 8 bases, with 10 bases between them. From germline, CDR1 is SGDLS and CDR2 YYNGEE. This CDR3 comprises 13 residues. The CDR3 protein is CASSVRGTDTIYF. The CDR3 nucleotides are TGTGCCAGCAGCGTAAGGGGTACTGACACCATATATTTT.

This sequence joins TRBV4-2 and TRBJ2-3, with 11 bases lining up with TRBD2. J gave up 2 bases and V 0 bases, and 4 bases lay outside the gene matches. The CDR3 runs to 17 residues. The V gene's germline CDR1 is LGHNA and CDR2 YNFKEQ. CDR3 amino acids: CASSQDLAGGLTDTQYF. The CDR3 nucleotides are TGTGCCAGCAGCCAAGATCTAGCGGGGGGACTCACAGATACGCAGTATTTT.